The clone carrying this T cell receptor (beta chain) was found once. Sequencing was performed with immunoSEQ multiplex PCR; in TCRdb, only in-frame clones are kept and a portion is missing. This sample has tens of thousands of clones; 65% to 85% occur once, and the top ten carry almost 4.5%. These data belong to a study of OX40 agonist ivuxolimab in advanced cancers. This sample comprised CD4+ or CD8+ T cells sorted from blood, obtained in a trial of the OX40 agonist ivuxolimab. This receptor was identified in an adult with an advanced solid tumor such as melanoma, head and neck, liver or kidney cancer.

The DNA for the CDR3 is TGTGCCAGCAGTGAAGCCCTACGGGGCTATGGCTACACCTTC. It encodes CASSEALRGYGYTF. The chain links TRBV6-1 to TRBJ1-2; no clear D gene. Germline CDR1 reads MNHNS; CDR2 reads SASEGT. V dropped 0 bases and J dropped 4 bases, with 9 bases sitting between them. The CDR3 is 14 residues long.